The subject of this entry is one T cell receptor (beta chain). What it recognizes is unknown. This entry comes from a study of post-analysis software for immune sequencing data. General study points: Among multiple sclerosis patients, normalized Chao1 diversity was significantly below that of controls.

Unique molecular identifiers were carried by the TCR beta cDNA libraries. TCRdb passed the PCR reads through MiXCR, listing each CDR3 protein once. The table records roughly 670,000 distinct CDR3 sequences, roughly three fifths of them present only once. This TCR derives from a girl aged 2 to 9 with multiple sclerosis. The sequenced sample consisted of blood.

In DNA, the CDR3 is TGTGCCAGTAGTTTCCTTACGGATTCACCCCTCCACTTT. Translating it yields CASSFLTDSPLHF. V and J are TRBV19 and TRBJ1-6, with unresolved D. CDR3 size: 13 residues. Germline CDR1 reads LNHDA; CDR2 reads SQIVND (reference sequence). V gave up 5 bases and J gave up 8 bases, with 10 bases separating them.